A single sample is the source of the 26 T cell receptor beta chains below, sequenced in a study of shared clonotypes between healthy human individuals. Cells designated naive CD8 were CD45RO-negative and were positively selected for CCR7, with terminally differentiated effector memory CD45RA+ cells excluded. Produced via immunoSEQ multiplex PCR; TCRdb's table is partial and in-frame only. Here the sample spans about 590,000 clones, around 95% being singletons. The sample consisted of naive CD8+ T cells sorted from blood. The source is a woman aged 25 to 39 in good health.

The rearrangement uses TRBV19 and TRBJ1-1, with TRBD1 matching over 7 bases. CDR1 is LNHDA and CDR2 is SQIVND in the germline V gene (reference sequence). J lost 7 bases, V lost 7 bases, and 6 bases had no gene match. The CDR3 extends over 12 amino acids. CDR3 DNA sequence: TGTGCCAGTATACAGGGGTTTCATGAAGCTTTCTTT. Translating gives CASIQGFHEAFF. Using reference TRBV19 and TRBJ1-1 for the parts outside the CDR3, the full variable domain is DGGITQSPKYLFRKEGQNVTLSCEQNLNHDAMYWYRQDPGQGLRLIYYSQIVNDFQKGDIAEGYSVSREKKESFPLTVTSAQKNPTAFYLCASIQGFHEAFFGQGTRLTVV.

The rearrangement joins TRBV4-1 to TRBJ2-7; 13 positions match TRBD2. From germline, CDR1 is MGHRA and CDR2 YSYEKL. The CDR3 extends over 17 amino acids. V lost 4 bases to trimming and J lost 5 bases; unmatched junction nucleotides: 11. CDR3: CASSPTPGTSGIHEQYF. For the CDR3, the DNA is TGCGCCAGCAGCCCCACCCCCGGGACTAGCGGGATCCACGAGCAGTACTTC.

The chain is built from TRBV5-6 and TRBJ1-6; D is uncertain. The CDR3 runs 15 residues. CDR1 and CDR2 (germline): SGHDT, YYEEEE. V lost 0 bases to trimming and J lost 3 bases, with 7 bases between them. CDR3 in amino acids: CASSLGANYNSPLHF. DNA of the CDR3: TGTGCCAGCAGCTTGGGGGCTAACTATAATTCACCCCTCCACTTT.

The CDR3 sequence is CASSLAPDTTDTQYF. In nucleotides, the CDR3 is TGCGCCAGCAGCTTGGCGCCGGACACTACAGATACGCAGTATTTT. The chain combines TRBV5-1 with TRBJ2-3, with a tentative D call TRBD1 (5 bases). V was trimmed by 0 bases and J by 3 bases, leaving 11 bases between them. The CDR3 runs to 15 residues. Per the germline V gene, CDR1 is SGHRS and CDR2 is YFSETQ.

The V and J genes are TRBV14 and TRBJ1-2; a weak D match, TRBD1 (5 bases). Germline CDR1 and CDR2: SGHDN and FVKESK. CDR3 length equals 16 residues. V was pared by 2 bases and J by 4 bases, with 17 bases between. CDR3 in DNA: TGTGCCAGCAGCCAAACCGCCCTCGGGGGGATCTATGGCTACACCTTC. It codes for CASSQTALGGIYGYTF.

Points on this clone: The identical CDR3 is also encoded by other nucleotide sequences in the sample. The V and J genes are TRBV27 and TRBJ2-7; no definite D call. Deletions cut 3 bases from V and 2 bases from J, with 8 bases between. The V gene's germline CDR1 is MNHEY and CDR2 SMNVEV (reference sequence). This CDR3 contains 13 residues. CDR3 amino acids: CASSFGPTYEQYF. DNA of the CDR3: TGTGCCAGCAGTTTCGGGCCAACCTACGAGCAGTACTTC.

This chain connects TRBV5-4 to TRBJ1-2, with a possible D match to TRBD1 (5 bases). Trimming stripped 10 bases from V and 8 bases from J, with 21 bases between. The germline gives CDR1 SGHNT, CDR2 YYREEE (reference sequence). The CDR3 sequence is 13 residues long. The CDR3 region is CAAATGGVEGYTF. The DNA of the CDR3 is TGTGCCGCAGCCACGGGAGGGGTGGAAGGCTACACCTTC.

The genes are TRBV14 and TRBJ1-2, with TRBD1 matching over 9 bases. The CDR3 is 15 amino acids. Germline loops: CDR1 SGHDN, CDR2 FVKESK. Trimming took 0 bases from V and 7 from J; bases not matched to a gene: 6. The CDR3 protein is CASSQDRDRVSGYTF. The CDR3 DNA follows: TGTGCCAGCAGCCAAGATCGGGACAGGGTCTCTGGCTACACCTTC.

This clone occurred a few times. This chain links TRBV14 with TRBJ2-4; D is perhaps TRBD1 or TRBD2 (5 bases each). V was shortened by 3 bases and J by 5 bases, with 17 bases between the two germline ends. In germline, CDR1 is SGHDN, CDR2 FVKESK. The CDR3 runs to 16 residues. CDR3 loop: CASSQDPTGTENIQYF. CDR3 nucleotide sequence: TGTGCCAGCAGCCAGGACCCTACCGGGACCGAAAACATTCAGTACTTC.

CDR3 in DNA: TGCGCCAGCAGCGGGAGACGGGGATACGAGCAGTACTTC. Amino acid sequence: CASSGRRGYEQYF. The chain is built from TRBV5-1 and TRBJ2-7; a weak D match, TRBD2 (5 bases). CDR1 and CDR2 (germline): SGHRS, YFSETQ. The CDR3 sequence is 13 residues long. V lost 4 bases and J lost 4, with 12 bases in between.

V usage is TRBV4-2 and J usage is TRBJ2-1; 11 nucleotides match TRBD2. The V segment lost 4 bases and the J segment 10 bases; nucleotides outside the gene matches: 6. The CDR3 spans 14 residues. CDR1 is LGHNA and CDR2 is YNFKEQ in the germline V gene. CDR3 protein: CASSLRLAGREQFF. Written as DNA, the CDR3 is TGTGCCAGCAGCCTGCGACTAGCGGGACGGGAGCAGTTCTTC.

The chain carries TRBV28 and TRBJ2-3; D may be TRBD2 (5 bases). The germline gives CDR1 MDHEN, CDR2 SYDVKM. Trimming shortened V by 8 bases and J by 0 bases, and 15 bases separated the two germline ends. CDR3 length: 15 amino acids. CDR3 protein: CASRTSHQSTDTQYF. The CDR3 DNA follows: TGTGCCAGCCGGACTTCCCATCAAAGCACAGATACGCAGTATTTT.

This clone came up once. This chain connects TRBV27 to TRBJ2-4, with 11 bases that match TRBD1. V shed 4 bases and J 3 bases; nucleotides not matched to a gene: 2. Per germline, CDR1 MNHEY and CDR2 SMNVEV (reference sequence). The CDR3 has 15 residues. CDR3 amino acids: CASSSGTGGKNIQYF. In nucleotides, the CDR3 is TGTGCCAGCAGTTCCGGGACAGGGGGCAAAAACATTCAGTACTTC.

This rearrangement joins TRBV5-1 to TRBJ1-2, with TRBD1 matching over 9 bases. The germline CDR1 and CDR2 sequences are SGHRS and YFSETQ. With 2 bases clipped from V and 7 bases from J, the junction kept 3 bases outside the gene matches. This CDR3 spans 13 amino acids. As DNA, the CDR3 is TGCGCCAGCAGCTTTACAGGGGGCTCTGGCTACACCTTC. Translation: CASSFTGGSGYTF.

The CDR3 DNA follows: TGTGCCTGGAGTTTCCGAATTTTCAACTACGAGCAGTACTTC. Its protein product is CAWSFRIFNYEQYF. The genes are TRBV30 and TRBJ2-7; D gene ambiguous. The germline CDR1 and CDR2 sequences are GTSNPN and SVGIG (reference sequence). This CDR3 comprises 14 residues. With 2 bases removed from V and 3 bases from J, the gap between germline ends came to 14 bases. Full variable domain (rest looked up from reference TRBV30 and TRBJ2-7): SQTIHQWPATLVQPVGSPLSLECTVEGTSNPNLYWYRQAAGRGLQLLFYSVGIGQISSEVPQNLSASRPQDRQFILSSKKLLLSDSGFYLCAWSFRIFNYEQYFGPGTRLTVT.

The chain is built from TRBV19 and TRBJ1-5; no definite D call. The CDR3 consists of 14 residues. CDR1 and CDR2 from the germline V gene are LNHDA and SQIVND (reference sequence). V dropped 5 bases and J dropped 2 bases, with 10 bases sitting between them. The CDR3 loop is CASSVGFGNQPQHF. Written as DNA, the CDR3 is TGTGCCAGTAGTGTGGGGTTCGGCAATCAGCCCCAGCATTTT.

V and J are TRBV7-6 and TRBJ2-2; 12 bases are shared with TRBD2. CDR3 length: 17 residues. Per the germline V gene, CDR1 is SGHVS and CDR2 is FNYEAQ. J gave up 7 bases and V 0 bases, and 6 bases lay outside the gene matches. CDR3 sequence reads: CASSLALAGGQVGELFF. DNA for the CDR3: TGTGCCAGCAGCTTAGCGCTAGCGGGAGGGCAAGTCGGGGAGCTGTTTTTT.

The CDR3, as DNA: TGTGCCACCAGCAGGAGTGGGGTAATGGTTGAAAAACTGTTTTTT. This sequence encodes CATSRSGVMVEKLFF. This chain connects TRBV15 to TRBJ1-4; no clear D gene. The germline V and J ends were trimmed by 3 bases and 7 bases, with 15 bases remaining between them. Germline V gene data show CDR1 as LNHNV and CDR2 as YYDKDF (reference sequence). This CDR3 comprises 15 residues.

This chain uses TRBV5-6 with TRBJ2-5; D gene uncertain. Trimming took 4 bases from V and 5 from J, leaving 21 bases between them. Germline loops: CDR1 SGHDT, CDR2 YYEEEE. There are 16 residues in the CDR3. The CDR3 sequence: CASSTSGPIGIETQYF. CDR3 DNA sequence: TGTGCCAGCAGCACATCTGGCCCAATAGGAATCGAGACCCAGTACTTC.

The chain has TRBV27 and TRBJ1-6; no reliable D call. V gave up 0 bases and J gave up 8 bases, with 14 bases separating them. Per the germline V gene, CDR1 is MNHEY and CDR2 is SMNVEV (reference sequence). The CDR3 runs to 16 residues. CDR3 nucleotides: TGTGCCAGCAGTTTATCCCCCATGGAGCTTCATTCACCCCTCCACTTT. This codes for CASSLSPMELHSPLHF.

The table lists this clone with a count of one. The chain is built from TRBV19 and TRBJ2-1; D could derive from TRBD1 or TRBD2 (5 bases each). The CDR3 is 12 amino acids. With 5 bases removed from V and 6 bases from J, the gap between germline ends came to 8 bases. Germline loops: CDR1 LNHDA, CDR2 SQIVND (reference sequence). Written as DNA, the CDR3 is TGTGCCAGTAGTCGGGGCCTCAATGAGCAGTTCTTC. Its protein product is CASSRGLNEQFF.

The chain joins TRBV15 to TRBJ2-7, with TRBD2 matching over 9 bases. Germline loops: CDR1 LNHNV, CDR2 YYDKDF (reference sequence). The ends lost 5 bases at V and 3 bases at J; junction bases unmatched: 5. This CDR3 contains 14 residues. The CDR3 DNA sequence: TGTGCCACCAGCGAAGCGGGAGGAGGCTACGAGCAGTACTTC. Translated, it gives CATSEAGGGYEQYF.

This clone was seen more than once but under ten times. The rearrangement uses TRBV2 and TRBJ1-1; D not resolved. Trimming stripped 6 bases from V and 3 bases from J, with 8 bases between. This CDR3 region has 12 residues. Per germline, CDR1 SNHLY and CDR2 FYNNEI. CDR3 protein: CASRDHYTEAFF. The CDR3 DNA follows: TGTGCCAGCAGGGACCATTACACTGAAGCTTTCTTT.

The chain combines TRBV28 with TRBJ2-2, with 8 bases matching TRBD2. The V gene's germline CDR1 is MDHEN and CDR2 SYDVKM. Trimming cost V 3 bases and J 0 bases; bases outside gene matches: 6. The CDR3 is made up of 17 amino acids. CDR3 protein: CASSFGTSLANTGELFF. CDR3 DNA sequence: TGTGCCAGCAGTTTCGGGACTAGTCTCGCGAACACCGGGGAGCTGTTTTTT. Full variable domain (outside the CDR3, taken from reference TRBV28 and TRBJ2-2): DVKVTQSSRYLVKRTGEKVFLECVQDMDHENMFWYRQDPGLGLRLIYFSYDVKMKEKGDIPEGYSVSREKKERFSLILESASTNQTSMYLCASSFGTSLANTGELFFGEGSRLTVL.

The chain couples TRBV2 to TRBJ1-3, with a tentative D call TRBD1 (6 bases). In germline, CDR1 is SNHLY, CDR2 FYNNEI. The CDR3 length is 16 residues. Trimming took 6 bases from V and 5 from J, leaving 20 bases between them. In nucleotides, the CDR3 is TGTGCCAGCAGCCAGAACCGGGACATCGGTAGAAACACCATATATTTT. It codes for CASSQNRDIGRNTIYF.

The chain recombines TRBV19 with TRBJ1-2, with 7 bases lining up with TRBD1. CDR3 length equals 14 residues. Looked up from germline, CDR1 is LNHDA and CDR2 is SQIVND (reference sequence). V lost 6 bases and J lost 4; bases outside the gene matches: 8. CDR3 residues: CASRDWDSFYGYTF. The CDR3 DNA reads as TGTGCCAGTAGGGACTGGGACAGCTTCTATGGCTACACCTTC.